This T cell receptor (beta chain) was profiled in a study of neurological immune-mediated disorders. This CDR3 contains 14 residues. Trimming removed 6 bases from V and 2 bases from J; junction bases left unmatched: 6. Germline loops: CDR1 SGHRS, CDR2 YFSETQ. TCRdb itself ran the 5' RACE reads through MiXCR, one entry per CDR3 protein. The repertoire holds fewer than 85,000 distinct CDR3 sequences, with approximately 17% as singletons. This clonotype came up many times. What it binds is not known. Study observations and caveats: The most TCR clonal expansion was seen in HTLV-1-associated myelopathy, whereas the least was seen in multiple sclerosis, below the level in healthy controls.

It was from 2 million PBMCs stored at -80 C that the unsorted libraries were obtained. This sequence was found in a woman aged 35 to 49 in good health. The V gene is TRBV5-1, the J gene TRBJ2-7; 9 bases map to TRBD1. Sample: PBMCs. CDR3: CASKRGTGTYEQYF. For the CDR3, the DNA is TGCGCCAGCAAGAGGGGGACAGGGACCTACGAGCAGTACTTC.